The rows below give T cell receptor beta chains drawn from one sample of a study of post-analysis software for immune sequencing data. From the PCR reads, TCRdb called clonotypes with MiXCR, one entry per CDR3 protein. The sample has some 450,000 distinct CDR3 sequences, nearly 45% seen once. Sequencing was done on a sample of blood. Receptors were obtained from a girl aged 5 to 17 with multiple sclerosis. The CDR3 runs from the conserved cysteine through the conserved F or W. D genes are given only for firm matches. Where a row states a size, it is once, few, many or the class of an expanded clone; other rows omit it.

d_gene: .; v_gene: TRBV10-3; j_gene: TRBJ2-1; abundance: .; CDR3nt: TGTGCCATCGGGCGGATAAACAATGAGCAGTTCTTC; CDR3aa: CAIGRINNEQFF
d_gene: .; v_gene: TRBV29-1; j_gene: TRBJ2-7; abundance: .; CDR3nt: TGCAGCGTTGAATGGCAGGAGTCTCGCGAGCAGTACTTC; CDR3aa: CSVEWQESREQYF
d_gene: TRBD2; v_gene: TRBV20-1; j_gene: TRBJ2-5; abundance: .; CDR3nt: TGCAGTGCTAGACATCGGGAGGCCACGGAGACCCAGTACTTC; CDR3aa: CSARHREATETQYF
d_gene: .; v_gene: TRBV29-1; j_gene: TRBJ1-1; abundance: .; CDR3nt: TGCAGCGTCGTCAGGGTAATGAACACTGAAGCTTGCTTT; CDR3aa: CSVVRVMNTEACF
d_gene: TRBD2; v_gene: TRBV20-1; j_gene: TRBJ2-3; abundance: .; CDR3nt: TGCAGTGCTAGCCCGGGACTAGGCTCAGATACGCAGTATTTT; CDR3aa: CSASPGLGSDTQYF
d_gene: TRBD1; v_gene: TRBV28; j_gene: TRBJ2-6; abundance: .; CDR3nt: TGTGCCAGCACGGGGGTTGTACAGGGGGTTCTTTTTAGGTCTTCTGGGGCCAACGTCCTGACTTTC; CDR3aa: CASTGVVQGVLFRSSGANVLTF
d_gene: TRBD2; v_gene: TRBV4-1; j_gene: TRBJ2-7; abundance: few; CDR3nt: TGCGCCAGCAGCCCTCGAGCGGGAGGGGTCGGCGAGCAGTACTTC; CDR3aa: CASSPRAGGVGEQYF
d_gene: TRBD2; v_gene: TRBV20-1; j_gene: TRBJ2-1; abundance: .; CDR3nt: TGCAGTGCTAGAGGCGGGAGCCTTTACAATGTGCAGTTCTTC; CDR3aa: CSARGGSLYNVQFF
d_gene: .; v_gene: TRBV5-1; j_gene: TRBJ2-7; abundance: .; CDR3nt: TGCGCCAGCAGCCCGGGGGCGAGCGGTACCTACGAGCAGTACTTC; CDR3aa: CASSPGASGTYEQYF
d_gene: .; v_gene: TRBV6-5; j_gene: TRBJ2-1; abundance: few; CDR3nt: TGTGCCAGCAGTTACTCCGTGAATGAGCAGTTCTTC; CDR3aa: CASSYSVNEQFF
d_gene: TRBD2; v_gene: TRBV12-3/TRBV12-4; j_gene: TRBJ2-6; abundance: few; CDR3nt: TGTGCCAGCAGTTTCATCAGGGAGGGTGGGGCCAACGTCCTGACTTTC; CDR3aa: CASSFIREGGANVLTF
d_gene: .; v_gene: TRBV20-1; j_gene: TRBJ2-7; abundance: .; CDR3nt: TGCAGTGCTAGAGTCGACCAAAGGCTGGGGCCCGACTACGAGCAGTACTTC; CDR3aa: CSARVDQRLGPDYEQYF
d_gene: .; v_gene: TRBV7-9; j_gene: TRBJ2-1; abundance: .; CDR3nt: TGTGCCAGCAGCCTAGTTCGAGGGCCGCGGTCCAATGAGCAGTTCTTC; CDR3aa: CASSLVRGPRSNEQFF
d_gene: TRBD2; v_gene: TRBV15; j_gene: TRBJ2-3; abundance: .; CDR3nt: TGTGCCACCAGAACTAGCGACACAGATACGCAGTATTTT; CDR3aa: CATRTSDTDTQYF
d_gene: .; v_gene: TRBV4-2; j_gene: TRBJ2-7; abundance: .; CDR3nt: TGTGCCAGCAGCCAAGATTACGGGAGTGCCTACGAGCAGTACTTC; CDR3aa: CASSQDYGSAYEQYF
d_gene: TRBD1; v_gene: TRBV14; j_gene: TRBJ2-5; abundance: once; CDR3nt: TGTGCCAACAGCCAAGGGACAGGGGGCCAAGAGACCCAGTACTTC; CDR3aa: CANSQGTGGQETQYF
d_gene: .; v_gene: TRBV5-1; j_gene: TRBJ2-7; abundance: few; CDR3nt: TGCGCCAGCAGCCTTACAGTGACTTCCTACGAGCAGTACTTC; CDR3aa: CASSLTVTSYEQYF
d_gene: .; v_gene: TRBV27; j_gene: TRBJ1-1; abundance: .; CDR3nt: TGTGCCAGCAGTCCCATTCGCAGGGTCGACAACACTGAAGCTTTCTTT; CDR3aa: CASSPIRRVDNTEAFF
d_gene: .; v_gene: TRBV20-1; j_gene: TRBJ2-1; abundance: .; CDR3nt: TGCAGTGCTAGAGTTGCAGACAACAATGAGCAGTTCTTC; CDR3aa: CSARVADNNEQFF
d_gene: .; v_gene: TRBV24-1; j_gene: TRBJ2-7; abundance: .; CDR3nt: TGTGCCACCAGTGACCGGGACAACGAGCAGTACTTC; CDR3aa: CATSDRDNEQYF
d_gene: TRBD2; v_gene: TRBV3-1; j_gene: TRBJ2-3; abundance: .; CDR3nt: TGTGCCAGCAGCCAAGCTGAGCGGGAGGGCCCTAAGCAGTATTTT; CDR3aa: CASSQAEREGPKQYF
d_gene: .; v_gene: TRBV12-5; j_gene: TRBJ1-2; abundance: once; CDR3nt: TGTGCTAGTGGTTTGGGGGCGATCCCACTGAACTATGGCTGCACCTTC; CDR3aa: CASGLGAIPLNYGCTF
d_gene: TRBD1; v_gene: TRBV28; j_gene: TRBJ1-2; abundance: .; CDR3nt: TGTGCCAGCAGTAATACAGGGGCCAACTATGGCTACACCTTC; CDR3aa: CASSNTGANYGYTF
d_gene: TRBD2; v_gene: TRBV10-3; j_gene: TRBJ2-1; abundance: few; CDR3nt: TGTGCCATCGGAGGGACTAGCGGGAGGAATGAGCAGTTCTTC; CDR3aa: CAIGGTSGRNEQFF
d_gene: TRBD2; v_gene: TRBV6-5; j_gene: TRBJ2-7; abundance: .; CDR3nt: TGTGCCAGCAGTTATTGGGAGGGCTCCTACGAGCAGTACTTC; CDR3aa: CASSYWEGSYEQYF
d_gene: .; v_gene: TRBV20-1; j_gene: TRBJ2-4; abundance: few; CDR3nt: TGCAGTGCCAGGACGGGGGGCGCAGCCAAAAACATTCAGTACTTC; CDR3aa: CSARTGGAAKNIQYF
d_gene: .; v_gene: TRBV4-1; j_gene: TRBJ2-1; abundance: few; CDR3nt: TGCGCCAGCAGCCTCATTGGTGGCCCCCGGGGTGAGCAGTTCTTC; CDR3aa: CASSLIGGPRGEQFF
d_gene: TRBD2; v_gene: TRBV6-5; j_gene: TRBJ2-7; abundance: few; CDR3nt: TGTGCCAGCGGTAATAGCGGGTACGAGCAGTACTTC; CDR3aa: CASGNSGYEQYF
d_gene: .; v_gene: TRBV29-1; j_gene: TRBJ2-7; abundance: few; CDR3nt: TGCAGCGTCCTCTTTTTCGACAGGACCTCCTACGAGCAGTACTTC; CDR3aa: CSVLFFDRTSYEQYF
d_gene: TRBD2; v_gene: TRBV7-9; j_gene: TRBJ2-5; abundance: .; CDR3nt: TGTGCCAGCAGCTTACTAGCGGGAGGCCGAGGAGAGACCCAGTACTTC; CDR3aa: CASSLLAGGRGETQYF
d_gene: .; v_gene: TRBV19; j_gene: TRBJ2-3; abundance: once; CDR3nt: TGTGCCAGTAGTACTTCCGATCAGGTCCCCACGCAGTATTTT; CDR3aa: CASSTSDQVPTQYF
d_gene: .; v_gene: TRBV28; j_gene: TRBJ2-1; abundance: few; CDR3nt: TGTGCCAGCAGAAAAGGGACGGTATACAATGAGCAGTTCTTC; CDR3aa: CASRKGTVYNEQFF
d_gene: .; v_gene: TRBV7-6; j_gene: TRBJ2-3; abundance: .; CDR3nt: TGTGCCAGCAGCTTACTGAGGGCAGGGGACACAGATACGCAGTATTTT; CDR3aa: CASSLLRAGDTDTQYF
d_gene: TRBD1; v_gene: TRBV7-2; j_gene: TRBJ2-1; abundance: .; CDR3nt: TGTGCCAGCAGGGGACCGGGACAGGGAGCCAATGAGCAGTTCTTC; CDR3aa: CASRGPGQGANEQFF
d_gene: TRBD1; v_gene: TRBV5-1; j_gene: TRBJ1-4; abundance: .; CDR3nt: TGCGCCAGCCAAACAGGGGGCTTAACTAATGAAAAACTGTTTTTT; CDR3aa: CASQTGGLTNEKLFF
d_gene: .; v_gene: TRBV12-3/TRBV12-4; j_gene: TRBJ1-4; abundance: .; CDR3nt: TGTGCCAGCAGTAATAGACAATCAACTAATGAAAAACTGTTTTTT; CDR3aa: CASSNRQSTNEKLFF
d_gene: .; v_gene: TRBV28; j_gene: TRBJ1-2; abundance: few; CDR3nt: TGTGCCACCGACATTGAGTCCTCCTACTATGGCTACACCTTC; CDR3aa: CATDIESSYYGYTF
d_gene: .; v_gene: TRBV7-6; j_gene: TRBJ1-6; abundance: .; CDR3nt: TGTGCCAGCAGCACCGGACAGTCTAATTCACCCCTCCACTTT; CDR3aa: CASSTGQSNSPLHF
d_gene: .; v_gene: TRBV5-1; j_gene: TRBJ2-3; abundance: .; CDR3nt: TGCGCCAGCAGGCTTAGCAGCCTTGGAGGCACAGATACGCAGTATTTT; CDR3aa: CASRLSSLGGTDTQYF
d_gene: .; v_gene: TRBV28; j_gene: TRBJ1-1; abundance: .; CDR3nt: TGTGCCAGCACCTCCCTCGGAGCCGCTGAAGCTTTCTTT; CDR3aa: CASTSLGAAEAFF
d_gene: TRBD2; v_gene: TRBV29-1; j_gene: TRBJ2-3; abundance: many; CDR3nt: TGCAGCGTTGGGCGGGAGGCGGACACAGATACGCAGTATTTT; CDR3aa: CSVGREADTDTQYF
d_gene: .; v_gene: TRBV20-1; j_gene: TRBJ2-7; abundance: .; CDR3nt: TGCAGTGCAGAAGACATTGCCAACTCCTACGAGCAGTACTTC; CDR3aa: CSAEDIANSYEQYF
d_gene: .; v_gene: TRBV7-2; j_gene: TRBJ2-7; abundance: .; CDR3nt: TGTGCCAGCAGCTTAGATGTTGGACCTTACGAGCAGTACTTC; CDR3aa: CASSLDVGPYEQYF
d_gene: .; v_gene: TRBV15; j_gene: TRBJ2-5; abundance: .; CDR3nt: TGTGCCACCAGCGGAACCAATTGGGGCCTCTCAGGGGAGACCCAGTACTTC; CDR3aa: CATSGTNWGLSGETQYF
d_gene: TRBD1; v_gene: TRBV7-9; j_gene: TRBJ1-1; abundance: .; CDR3nt: TGTGCCAGCAGCTTAAGAGACAGGGGGCAAGCTTTCTTT; CDR3aa: CASSLRDRGQAFF
d_gene: .; v_gene: TRBV6-5; j_gene: TRBJ1-5; abundance: .; CDR3nt: TGTGCCAGCAGTTATAGGGGCGGTCAGCCCCAGCATTTT; CDR3aa: CASSYRGGQPQHF